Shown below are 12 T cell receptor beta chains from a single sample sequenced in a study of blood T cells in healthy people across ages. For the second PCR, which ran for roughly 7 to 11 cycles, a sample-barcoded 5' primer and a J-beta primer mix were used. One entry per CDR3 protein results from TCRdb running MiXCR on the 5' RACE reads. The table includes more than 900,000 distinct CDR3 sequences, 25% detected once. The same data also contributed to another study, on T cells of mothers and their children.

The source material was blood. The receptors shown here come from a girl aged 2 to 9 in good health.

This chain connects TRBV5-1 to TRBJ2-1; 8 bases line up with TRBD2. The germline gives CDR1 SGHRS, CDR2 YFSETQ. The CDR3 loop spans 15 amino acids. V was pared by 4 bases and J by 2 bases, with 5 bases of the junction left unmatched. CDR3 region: CASSRAGATYNEQFF. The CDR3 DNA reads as TGCGCCAGCAGCCGAGCGGGAGCGACCTACAATGAGCAGTTCTTC. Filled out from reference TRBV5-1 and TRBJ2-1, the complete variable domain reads KAGVTQTPRYLIKTRGQQVTLSCSPISGHRSVSWYQQTPGQGLQFLFEYFSETQRNKGNFPGRFSGRQFSNSRSEMNVSTLELGDSALYLCASSRAGATYNEQFFGPGTRLTVL.

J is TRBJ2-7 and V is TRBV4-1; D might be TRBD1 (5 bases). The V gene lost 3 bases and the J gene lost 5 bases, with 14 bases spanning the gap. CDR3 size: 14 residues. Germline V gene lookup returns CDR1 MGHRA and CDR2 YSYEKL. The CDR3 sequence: CASSQGPGADEQYF. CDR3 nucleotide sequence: TGCGCCAGCAGCCAGGGGCCAGGAGCTGACGAGCAGTACTTC.

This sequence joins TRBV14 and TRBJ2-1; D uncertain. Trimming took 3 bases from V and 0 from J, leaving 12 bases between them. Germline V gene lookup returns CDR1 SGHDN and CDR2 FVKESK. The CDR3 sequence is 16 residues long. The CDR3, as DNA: TGTGCCAGCAGCCAGGCCTCGGCCAGCTCCTACAATGAGCAGTTCTTC. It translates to CASSQASASSYNEQFF.

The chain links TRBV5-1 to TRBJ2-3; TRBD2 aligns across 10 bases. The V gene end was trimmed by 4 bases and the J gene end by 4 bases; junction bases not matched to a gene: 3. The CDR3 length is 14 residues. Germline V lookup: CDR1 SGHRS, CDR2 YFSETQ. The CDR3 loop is CASSLTSGSDTQYF. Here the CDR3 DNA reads TGCGCCAGCAGCCTGACTAGCGGGTCAGATACGCAGTATTTT.

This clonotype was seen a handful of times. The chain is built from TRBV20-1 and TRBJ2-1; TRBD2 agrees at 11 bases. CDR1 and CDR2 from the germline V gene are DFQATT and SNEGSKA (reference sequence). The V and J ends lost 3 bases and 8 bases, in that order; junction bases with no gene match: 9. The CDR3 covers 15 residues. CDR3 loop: CSASLLAGGSYEQFF. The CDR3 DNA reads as TGCAGTGCTAGCCTCCTAGCGGGAGGTTCGTATGAGCAGTTCTTC.

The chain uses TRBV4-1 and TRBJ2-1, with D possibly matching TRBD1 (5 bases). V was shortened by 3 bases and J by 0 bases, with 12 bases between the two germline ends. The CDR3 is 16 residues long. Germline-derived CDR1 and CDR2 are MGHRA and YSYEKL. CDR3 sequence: CASSHETTASYNEQFF. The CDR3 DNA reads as TGCGCCAGCAGCCACGAAACGACAGCCTCCTACAATGAGCAGTTCTTC.

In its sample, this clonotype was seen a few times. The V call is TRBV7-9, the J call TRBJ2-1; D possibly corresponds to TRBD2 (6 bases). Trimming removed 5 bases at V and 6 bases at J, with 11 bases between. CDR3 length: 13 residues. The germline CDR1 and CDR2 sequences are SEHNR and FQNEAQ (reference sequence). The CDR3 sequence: CASSPSGFNEQFF. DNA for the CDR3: TGTGCCAGCAGCCCAAGCGGGTTCAATGAGCAGTTCTTC.

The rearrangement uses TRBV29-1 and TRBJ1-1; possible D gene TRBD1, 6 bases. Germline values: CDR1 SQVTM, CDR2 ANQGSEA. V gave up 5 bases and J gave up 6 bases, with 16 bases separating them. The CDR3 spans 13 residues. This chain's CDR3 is CSVRRGGRPEAFF. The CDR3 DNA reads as TGCAGCGTTCGGAGGGGGGGACGGCCTGAAGCTTTCTTT.

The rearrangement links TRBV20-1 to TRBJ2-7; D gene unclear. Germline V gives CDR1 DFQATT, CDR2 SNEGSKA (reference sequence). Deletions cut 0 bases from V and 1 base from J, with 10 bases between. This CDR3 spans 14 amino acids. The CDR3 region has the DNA TGCAGTGCTAGAGATCTCAGCTGGTCCTACGAGCAGTACTTC. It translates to CSARDLSWSYEQYF.

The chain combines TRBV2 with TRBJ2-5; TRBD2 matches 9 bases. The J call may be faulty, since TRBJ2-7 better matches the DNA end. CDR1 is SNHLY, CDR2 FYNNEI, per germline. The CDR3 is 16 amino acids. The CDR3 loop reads CASSENSGGGFYEQYF. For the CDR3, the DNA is TGTGCCAGCAGTGAGAATAGCGGGGGAGGATTCTACGAGCAGTACTTC.

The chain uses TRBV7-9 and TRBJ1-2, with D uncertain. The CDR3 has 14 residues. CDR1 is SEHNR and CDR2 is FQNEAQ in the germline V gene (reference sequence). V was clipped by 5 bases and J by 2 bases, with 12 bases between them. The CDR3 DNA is TGTGCCAGCAGCGGAGAGGGAATCAACTATGGCTACACCTTC. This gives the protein CASSGEGINYGYTF.

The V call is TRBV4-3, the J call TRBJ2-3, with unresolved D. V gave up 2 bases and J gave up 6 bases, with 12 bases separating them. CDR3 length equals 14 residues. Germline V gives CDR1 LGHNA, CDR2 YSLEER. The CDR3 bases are TGCGCCAGCAGCCAACTACCCTTTGAGGATACGCAGTATTTT. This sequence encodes CASSQLPFEDTQYF.